This TCR beta chain was obtained from a study of control samples from healthy donors and cancer patients. CDR3 length: 14 residues. The germline CDR1 and CDR2 sequences are KGHSH and LQKENI. V dropped 2 bases and J dropped 1 base, with 8 bases sitting between them. The assay was immunoSEQ multiplex PCR, and TCRdb's table has in-frame clones only and misses some. The table records roughly 170,000 clones, approximately 95% of them present only once. V and J are TRBV18 and TRBJ1-1; no reliable D call. The TCR originated in a man aged 18 to 35 in good health. The source material was blood. The CDR3 nucleotides are TGTGCCAGCTCACCAGGGGTCACGAACACTGAAGCTTTCTTT. This encodes CASSPGVTNTEAFF.